This paragraph covers one T cell receptor (beta chain) sequence. PCR primers comprised 60 Vbeta and 13 Jbeta primers. Clones were sequenced by immunoSEQ multiplex PCR, and TCRdb holds only the in-frame ones, with some missing. In the table there are approximately 160,000 clones, more than 70% of which are singletons. This specimen belongs to a study of cytomegalovirus exposure and HLA in healthy donors. Study-wide context: Out of around 360 genotyped donors, about 80% belonged to the Caucasian-associated ancestry cluster.

The CDR3 totals 13 residues. Germline assignment: CDR1 MNHNS and CDR2 SASEGT. The ends were cut back, 4 bases at V and 2 bases at J, with 8 bases in the middle. Sequenced sample: PBMCs. The chain couples TRBV6-1 to TRBJ1-1; maybe TRBD1 (5 bases). This sequence was found in a male donor in good health and CMV-seronegative. CDR3 coding DNA: TGTGCCAGCAGTGCCCAGGGAAACACTGAAGCTTTCTTT. Protein: CASSAQGNTEAFF.